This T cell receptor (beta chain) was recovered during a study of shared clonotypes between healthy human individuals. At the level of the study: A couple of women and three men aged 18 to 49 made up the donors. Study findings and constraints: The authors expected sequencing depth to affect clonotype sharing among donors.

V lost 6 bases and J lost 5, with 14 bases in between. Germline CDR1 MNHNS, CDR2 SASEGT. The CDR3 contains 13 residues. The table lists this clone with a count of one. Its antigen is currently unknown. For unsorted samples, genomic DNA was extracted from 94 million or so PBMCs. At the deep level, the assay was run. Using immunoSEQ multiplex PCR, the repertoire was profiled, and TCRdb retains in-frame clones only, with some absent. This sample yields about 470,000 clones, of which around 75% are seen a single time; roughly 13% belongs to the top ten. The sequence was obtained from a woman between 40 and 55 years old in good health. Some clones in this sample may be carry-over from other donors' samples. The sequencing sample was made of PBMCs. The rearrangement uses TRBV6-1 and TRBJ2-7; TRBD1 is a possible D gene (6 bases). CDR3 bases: TGTGCCAGCAGGGGCAGGGGAACGCACGAGCAGTACTTC. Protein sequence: CASRGRGTHEQYF.